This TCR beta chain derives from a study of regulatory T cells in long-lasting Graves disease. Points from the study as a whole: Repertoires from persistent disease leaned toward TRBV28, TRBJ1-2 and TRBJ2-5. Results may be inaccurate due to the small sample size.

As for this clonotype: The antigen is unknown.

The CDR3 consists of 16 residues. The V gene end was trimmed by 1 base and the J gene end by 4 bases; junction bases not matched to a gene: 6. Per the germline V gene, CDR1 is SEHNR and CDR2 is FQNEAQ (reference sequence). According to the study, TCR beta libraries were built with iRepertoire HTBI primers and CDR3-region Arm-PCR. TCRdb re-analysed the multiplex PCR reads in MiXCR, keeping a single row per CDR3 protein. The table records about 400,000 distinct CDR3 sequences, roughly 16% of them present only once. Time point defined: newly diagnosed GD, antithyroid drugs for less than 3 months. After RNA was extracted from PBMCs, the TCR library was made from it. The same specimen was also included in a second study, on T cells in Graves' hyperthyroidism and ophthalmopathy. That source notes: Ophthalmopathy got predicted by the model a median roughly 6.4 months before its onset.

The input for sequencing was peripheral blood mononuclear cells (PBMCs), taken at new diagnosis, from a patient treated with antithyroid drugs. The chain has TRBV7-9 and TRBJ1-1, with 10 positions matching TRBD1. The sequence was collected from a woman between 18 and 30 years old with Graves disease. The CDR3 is CASSLGRTGGRTEAFF. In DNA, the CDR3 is TGTGCCAGCAGCTTAGGTAGGACAGGGGGGCGCACTGAAGCTTTCTTT.